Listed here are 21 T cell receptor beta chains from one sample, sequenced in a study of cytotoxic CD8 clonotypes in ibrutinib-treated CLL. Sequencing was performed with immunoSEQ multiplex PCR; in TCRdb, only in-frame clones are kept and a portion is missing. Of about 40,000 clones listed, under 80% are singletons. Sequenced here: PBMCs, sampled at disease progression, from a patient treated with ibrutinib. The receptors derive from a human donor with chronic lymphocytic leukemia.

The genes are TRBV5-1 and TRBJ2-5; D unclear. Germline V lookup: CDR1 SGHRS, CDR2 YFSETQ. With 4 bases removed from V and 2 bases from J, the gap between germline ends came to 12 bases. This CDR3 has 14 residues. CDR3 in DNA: TGCGCCAGCAGCCAAGGAACAGTACAAGAGACCCAGTACTTC. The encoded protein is CASSQGTVQETQYF.

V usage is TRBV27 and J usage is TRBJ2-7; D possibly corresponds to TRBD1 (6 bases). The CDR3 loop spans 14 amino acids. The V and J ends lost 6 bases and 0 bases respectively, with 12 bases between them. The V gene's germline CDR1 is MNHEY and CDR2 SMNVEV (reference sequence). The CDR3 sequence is CASSPRTDSYEQYF. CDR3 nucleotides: TGTGCCAGCAGCCCCCGGACAGACTCCTACGAGCAGTACTTC.

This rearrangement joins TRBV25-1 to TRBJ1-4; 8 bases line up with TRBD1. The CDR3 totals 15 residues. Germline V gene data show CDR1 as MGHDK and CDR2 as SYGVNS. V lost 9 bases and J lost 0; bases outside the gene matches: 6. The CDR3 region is CASVDRAATNEKLFF. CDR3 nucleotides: TGTGCCAGTGTGGACAGGGCTGCAACTAATGAAAAACTGTTTTTT.

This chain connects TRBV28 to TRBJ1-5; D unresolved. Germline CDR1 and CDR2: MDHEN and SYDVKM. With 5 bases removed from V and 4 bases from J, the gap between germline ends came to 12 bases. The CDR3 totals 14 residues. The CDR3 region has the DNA TGTGCCAGCAGTCCCCCAGGTGCGAATCAGCCCCAGCATTTT. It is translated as CASSPPGANQPQHF.

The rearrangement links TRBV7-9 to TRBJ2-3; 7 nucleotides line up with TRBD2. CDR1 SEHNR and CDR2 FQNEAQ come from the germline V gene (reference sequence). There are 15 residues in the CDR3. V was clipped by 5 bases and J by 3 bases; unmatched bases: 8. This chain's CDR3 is CASSKRESRTDTQYF. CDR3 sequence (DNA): TGTGCCAGCAGCAAGCGGGAATCGCGGACAGATACGCAGTATTTT.

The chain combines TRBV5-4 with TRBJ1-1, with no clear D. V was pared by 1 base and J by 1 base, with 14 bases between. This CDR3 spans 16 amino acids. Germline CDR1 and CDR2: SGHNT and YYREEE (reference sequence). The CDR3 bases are TGTGCCAGCAGCTTGCTGTATGGCAGAGGGAACACTGAAGCTTTCTTT. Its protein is CASSLLYGRGNTEAFF. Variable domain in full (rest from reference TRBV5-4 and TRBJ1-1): ETGVTQSPTHLIKTRGQQVTLRCSSQSGHNTVSWYQQALGQGPQFIFQYYREEENGRGNFPPRFSGLQFPNYSSELNVNALELDDSALYLCASSLLYGRGNTEAFFGQGTRLTVV.

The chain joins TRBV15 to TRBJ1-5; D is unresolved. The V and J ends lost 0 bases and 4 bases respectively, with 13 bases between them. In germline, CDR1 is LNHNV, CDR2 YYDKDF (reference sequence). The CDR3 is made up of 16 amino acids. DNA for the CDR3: TGTGCCACCAGCAGAGATATAGGGTTTGGGAATCAGCCCCAGCATTTT. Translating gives CATSRDIGFGNQPQHF.

CDR3 sequence: CASSTFGGGASYEQYF. The CDR3 DNA follows: TGTGCCAGTAGTACCTTTGGAGGGGGGGCCTCCTACGAGCAGTACTTC. The chain couples TRBV19 to TRBJ2-7; a possible D gene is TRBD2 (7 bases). The CDR3 has 16 residues. V was cut by 4 bases and J by 0 bases, with 16 bases left in between. Germline lookup yields CDR1 LNHDA and CDR2 SQIVND (reference sequence).

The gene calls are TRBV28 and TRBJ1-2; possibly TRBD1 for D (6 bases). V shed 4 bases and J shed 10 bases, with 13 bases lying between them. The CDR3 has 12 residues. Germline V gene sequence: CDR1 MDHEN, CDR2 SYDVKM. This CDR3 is CASSYREVDYTF. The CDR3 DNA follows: TGTGCCAGCAGTTACAGGGAAGTCGACTACACCTTC.

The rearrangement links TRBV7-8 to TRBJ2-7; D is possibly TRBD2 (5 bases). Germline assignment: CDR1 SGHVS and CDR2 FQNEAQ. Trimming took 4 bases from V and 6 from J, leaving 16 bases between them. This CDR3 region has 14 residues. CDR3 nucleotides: TGTGCCAGCAGCTCAAGGAGAGGAGGTTTCGAGCAGTACTTC. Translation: CASSSRRGGFEQYF.

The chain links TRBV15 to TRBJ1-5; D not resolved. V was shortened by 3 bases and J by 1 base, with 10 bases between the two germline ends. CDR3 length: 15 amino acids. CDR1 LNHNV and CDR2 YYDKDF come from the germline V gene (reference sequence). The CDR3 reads CATSSAGSSNQPQHF. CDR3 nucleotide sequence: TGTGCCACCAGCAGTGCGGGGTCCAGCAATCAGCCCCAGCATTTT.

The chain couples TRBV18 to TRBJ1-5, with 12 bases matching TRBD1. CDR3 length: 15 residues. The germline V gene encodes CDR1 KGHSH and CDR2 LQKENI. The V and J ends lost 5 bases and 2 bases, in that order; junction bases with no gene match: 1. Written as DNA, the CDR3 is TGTGCCAGCTCAGGGACAGGGGGCGGCAATCAGCCCCAGCATTTT. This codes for CASSGTGGGNQPQHF.

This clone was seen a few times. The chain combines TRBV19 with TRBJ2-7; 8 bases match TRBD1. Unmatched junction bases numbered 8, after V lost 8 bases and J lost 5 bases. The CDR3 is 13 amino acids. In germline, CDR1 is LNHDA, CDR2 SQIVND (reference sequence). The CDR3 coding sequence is TGTGCCAGTGGACCAGGGGGCGGCGACGAGCAGTACTTC. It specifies CASGPGGGDEQYF.

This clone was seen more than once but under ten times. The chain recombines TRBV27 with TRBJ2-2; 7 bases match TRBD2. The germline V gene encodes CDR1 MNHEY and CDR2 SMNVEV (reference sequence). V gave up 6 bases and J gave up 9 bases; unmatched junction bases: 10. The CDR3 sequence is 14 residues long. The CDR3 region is CASSPSGPHRELFF. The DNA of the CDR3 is TGTGCCAGCAGCCCTAGCGGACCCCACCGGGAGCTGTTTTTT.

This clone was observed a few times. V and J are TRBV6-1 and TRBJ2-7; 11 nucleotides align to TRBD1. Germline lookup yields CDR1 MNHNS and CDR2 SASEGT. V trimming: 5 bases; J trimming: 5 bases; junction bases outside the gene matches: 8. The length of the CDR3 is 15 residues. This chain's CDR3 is CASSPRTGGWDEQYF. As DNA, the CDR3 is TGTGCCAGCAGTCCACGGACAGGGGGCTGGGACGAGCAGTACTTC.

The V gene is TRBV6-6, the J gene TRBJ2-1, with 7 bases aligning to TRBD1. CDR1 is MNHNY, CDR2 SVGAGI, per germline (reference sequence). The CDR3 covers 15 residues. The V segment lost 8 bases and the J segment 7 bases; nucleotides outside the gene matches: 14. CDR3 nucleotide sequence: TGTGCCAGCCTTGCCGGGACAGTCGACCTTAATGAGCAGTTCTTC. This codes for CASLAGTVDLNEQFF.

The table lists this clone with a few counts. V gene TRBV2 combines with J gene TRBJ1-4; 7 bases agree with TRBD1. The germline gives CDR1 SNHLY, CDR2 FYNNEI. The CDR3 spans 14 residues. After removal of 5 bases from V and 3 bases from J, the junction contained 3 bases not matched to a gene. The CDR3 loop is CASSTGEANEKLFF. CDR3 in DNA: TGTGCCAGCAGTACAGGGGAAGCTAATGAAAAACTGTTTTTT.

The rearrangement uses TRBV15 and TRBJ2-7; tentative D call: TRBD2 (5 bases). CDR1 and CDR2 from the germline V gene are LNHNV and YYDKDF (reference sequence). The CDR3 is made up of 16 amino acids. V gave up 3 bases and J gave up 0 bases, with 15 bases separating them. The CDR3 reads CATSSWDMGSSYEQYF. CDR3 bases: TGTGCCACCAGCAGTTGGGATATGGGGAGCTCCTACGAGCAGTACTTC.

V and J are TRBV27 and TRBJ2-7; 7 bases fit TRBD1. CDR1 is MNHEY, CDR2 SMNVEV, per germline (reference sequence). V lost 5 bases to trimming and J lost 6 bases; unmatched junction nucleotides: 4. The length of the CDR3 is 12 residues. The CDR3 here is CASSVTGVEQYF. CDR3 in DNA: TGTGCCAGCAGTGTAACAGGGGTCGAGCAGTACTTC.

CDR3 sequence (DNA): TGTGCCAGCAGTGAGGACAGGGTTGCAAATCAGCCCCAGCATTTT. It encodes CASSEDRVANQPQHF. This chain links TRBV6-1 with TRBJ1-5; 8 nucleotides align to TRBD1. The V and J ends lost 3 bases and 4 bases, in that order; junction bases with no gene match: 5. The germline V gene has CDR1 MNHNS and CDR2 SASEGT. The CDR3 contains 15 residues.

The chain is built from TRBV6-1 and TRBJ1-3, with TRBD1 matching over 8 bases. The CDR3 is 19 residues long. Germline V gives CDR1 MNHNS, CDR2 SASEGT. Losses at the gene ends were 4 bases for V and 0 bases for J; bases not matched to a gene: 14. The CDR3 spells CASSVRTGRDKGSGNTIYF. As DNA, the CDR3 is TGTGCCAGCAGTGTCCGGACAGGGCGCGATAAAGGCTCTGGAAACACCATATATTTT.